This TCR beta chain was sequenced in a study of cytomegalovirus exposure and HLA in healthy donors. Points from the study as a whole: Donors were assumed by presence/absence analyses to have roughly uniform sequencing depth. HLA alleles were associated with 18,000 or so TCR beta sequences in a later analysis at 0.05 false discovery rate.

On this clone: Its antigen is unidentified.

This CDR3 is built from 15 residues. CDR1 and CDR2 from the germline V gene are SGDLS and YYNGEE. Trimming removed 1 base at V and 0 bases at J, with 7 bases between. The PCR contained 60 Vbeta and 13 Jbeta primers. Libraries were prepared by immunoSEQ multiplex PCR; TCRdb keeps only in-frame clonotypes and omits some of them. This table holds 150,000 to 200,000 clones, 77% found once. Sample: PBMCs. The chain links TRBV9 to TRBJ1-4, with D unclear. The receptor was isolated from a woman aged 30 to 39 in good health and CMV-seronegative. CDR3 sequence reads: CASSVNPSTNEKLFF. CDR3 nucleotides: TGTGCCAGCAGCGTAAATCCCTCAACTAATGAAAAACTGTTTTTT.